The rows below give T cell receptor beta chains drawn from one sample of a study of T cells in Graves' hyperthyroidism and ophthalmopathy. TCRdb used MiXCR to reprocess the multiplex PCR reads, holding one entry per CDR3 protein. Altogether 400,000 to 500,000 distinct CDR3 sequences are present, roughly 14% being singletons, with the ten largest covering less than 20%. The specimen was blood. The receptor source for this set is a woman aged 18 to 35 with Graves' hyperthyroidism. The CDR3 runs from the conserved cysteine through the conserved F or W. A D gene is named only where the DNA matches it firmly. The listing skips clone size in some rows; elsewhere it reads once, few, many or a size class.

V gene	J gene	clone size	D gene	CDR3 protein	CDR3 DNA
TRBV10-3	TRBJ1-3	few	NA	CAISSSGNTIYF	TGTGCCATCAGTTCCTCCGGAAACACCATATATTTT
TRBV29-1	TRBJ1-2	many	NA	CSVEGQNYGYTF	TGCAGCGTTGAGGGTCAGAACTATGGCTACACCTTC
TRBV6-6	TRBJ1-6	many	TRBD1	CASSYRARGNSPLHF	TGTGCCAGCAGTTACCGCGCCAGGGGGAATTCACCCCTCCACTTT
TRBV9	TRBJ1-5	few	TRBD1	CASSPTGQGLQPQHF	TGTGCCAGCAGCCCGACAGGACAGGGTCTCCAGCCCCAGCATTTT
TRBV20-1	TRBJ1-1	many	NA	CSWEVNTEAFF	TGCAGTTGGGAGGTGAACACTGAAGCTTTCTTT
TRBV18	TRBJ2-5	many	NA	CASSLGQGGETQYF	TGTGCCAGCTCACTTGGACAGGGAGGGGAGACCCAGTACTTC
TRBV14	TRBJ1-2	few	NA	CASSQVTGDNYGYTF	TGTGCCAGCAGCCAAGTTACAGGAGATAACTATGGCTACACCTTC
TRBV19	TRBJ2-1	few	NA	CASSILRGSYNEQFF	TGTGCCAGTAGTATATTAAGGGGGTCCTACAATGAGCAGTTCTTC
TRBV30	TRBJ1-3	few	NA	CAWTRGNSGNTIYF	TGTGCCTGGACTCGTGGCAACTCTGGAAACACCATATATTTT
TRBV20-1	TRBJ1-2	many	NA	CSARDFLRTNYGYTF	TGCAGTGCTAGAGATTTTCTGCGGACTAACTATGGCTACACCTTC
TRBV6-1	TRBJ2-1	NA	TRBD2	CASSPQHSVAGWYEQFF	TGTGCCAGCAGTCCCCAACACTCGGTAGCGGGTTGGTATGAGCAGTTCTTC
TRBV2	TRBJ1-3	many	NA	CASRGSSGNTIYF	TGTGCCAGCAGGGGGAGCTCTGGAAACACCATATATTTT
TRBV20-1	TRBJ1-2	many	TRBD1	CSARNDRGLGYTF	TGCAGTGCTAGAAACGACAGGGGCTTAGGCTACACCTTC
TRBV9	TRBJ2-3	few	TRBD2	CASSFSGGGPDTQYF	TGTGCCAGCAGCTTTTCGGGGGGGGGCCCAGATACGCAGTATTTT